This T cell receptor (beta chain) was sequenced for a study of cytomegalovirus exposure and HLA in healthy donors. Study summary: A later analysis reported the 100 to 150 validation repertoires used the same platform as the 550 to 800 first-cohort repertoires.

A word on this clone: What it binds is unknown.

CDR1 is SGHRS and CDR2 is YFSETQ in the germline V gene. The CDR3 loop spans 15 amino acids. With 4 bases clipped from V and 5 bases from J, the junction kept 6 bases outside the gene matches. Points from the study as a whole: The tendency of first-cohort TCR clusters to co-occur in the 120 or so validation repertoires was the finding of a later analysis. The classifier reportedly diagnosed cytomegalovirus status with high sensitivity and specificity. The study found most TCR sequences rare, yet found some public TCRs in many donors.

Profiling relied on immunoSEQ multiplex PCR, and the TCRdb table lists in-frame clones only, not all of them. The sample carries roughly 250,000 clones, 90% recorded once. This receptor was identified in a woman aged 18-35 years in good health and CMV-seronegative. The chain is built from TRBV5-1 and TRBJ1-4; 9 bases line up with TRBD1. Sequenced: PBMCs. DNA of the CDR3: TGCGCCAGCAGCGTGACAGGGGGTCTCAATGAAAAACTGTTTTTT. Translation: CASSVTGGLNEKLFF.